Each of the 25 T cell receptor beta chains below was sequenced from the same sample in a study of cytomegalovirus exposure and HLA in healthy donors. Clones were sequenced by immunoSEQ multiplex PCR, and TCRdb holds only the in-frame ones, with some missing. This table has about 200,000 clones, roughly 84% appearing once. Input material: PBMCs. Receptors were obtained from a woman aged 30 to 39 in good health and CMV-seropositive.

The chain employs TRBV19 and TRBJ2-7; D call uncertain. Germline-derived CDR1 and CDR2 are LNHDA and SQIVND (reference sequence). With 3 bases removed from V and 6 bases from J, the gap between germline ends came to 6 bases. The CDR3 totals 11 residues. The CDR3 coding sequence is TGTGCCAGTAGTATTGAGGCCGAGCAGTACTTC. Protein: CASSIEAEQYF.

V is TRBV6-5 and J is TRBJ2-7; 11 bases are shared with TRBD1. Germline CDR1 and CDR2: MNHEY and SVGAGI. After removal of 5 bases from V and 5 bases from J, the junction contained 2 bases not matched to a gene. The CDR3 has 13 residues. The CDR3 spells CASSPGQGDEQYF. CDR3 bases: TGTGCCAGCAGTCCGGGACAGGGGGACGAGCAGTACTTC.

The chain links TRBV29-1 to TRBJ2-7; 7 bases match TRBD1. CDR1 is SQVTM, CDR2 ANQGSEA, per germline. The CDR3 consists of 15 residues. After removal of 0 bases from V and 7 bases from J, the junction contained 12 bases not matched to a gene. The CDR3 is CSVEEGDSPSGEQYF. CDR3 sequence (DNA): TGCAGCGTTGAAGAGGGGGACAGTCCCTCGGGGGAGCAGTACTTC.

This clone came up a few times. The chain recombines TRBV27 with TRBJ1-2; the D gene is possibly TRBD1 (5 bases). Trimming removed 5 bases from V and 4 bases from J, with 11 bases in between. This CDR3 comprises 13 residues. Germline V CDR1 and CDR2: MNHEY, SMNVEV (reference sequence). CDR3 loop: CASSPQGGYGYTF. The DNA of the CDR3 is TGTGCCAGCAGTCCGCAGGGTGGCTATGGCTACACCTTC.

V gene TRBV6-6 combines with J gene TRBJ1-2, with D perhaps TRBD1 (5 bases). Trimming took off 6 bases at V and 4 bases at J, with 21 bases between the two ends. Germline V gives CDR1 MNHNY, CDR2 SVGAGI (reference sequence). This CDR3 is built from 16 residues. The CDR3 DNA follows: TGTGCCAGCAGGGGCGACAGTAGCCCACCTACCTATGGCTACACCTTC. It translates to CASRGDSSPPTYGYTF.

This clone appeared once. The V gene is TRBV4-1, the J gene TRBJ2-7; TRBD1 is a possible D gene (6 bases). The ends were cut back, 0 bases at V and 0 bases at J, with 9 bases in the middle. Germline CDR1 MGHRA, CDR2 YSYEKL. This CDR3 comprises 15 residues. DNA of the CDR3: TGCGCCAGCAGCCAAGACAGGACAGCCTCCTACGAGCAGTACTTC. Amino acids: CASSQDRTASYEQYF.

The rearrangement links TRBV7-6 to TRBJ2-7; 7 bases align to TRBD1. Germline CDR1 and CDR2: SGHVS and FNYEAQ. V gave up 5 bases and J gave up 7 bases; unmatched junction bases: 8. This CDR3 contains 13 residues. The CDR3 spells CASSPGQVGEQYF. CDR3 nucleotides: TGTGCCAGCAGCCCCGGACAGGTTGGGGAGCAGTACTTC.

The CDR3, as DNA: TGTGCCAGCCAACCAGCGGGAGGCTCCTACAATGAGCAGTTCTTC. It specifies CASQPAGGSYNEQFF. The J gene is TRBJ2-1, the V gene TRBV18; 9 bases are shared with TRBD2. V dropped 8 bases and J dropped 0; count of bases not matched to a gene: 5. Germline V CDR1 and CDR2: KGHSH, LQKENI. The CDR3 extends over 15 amino acids.

The rearrangement links TRBV25-1 to TRBJ1-3; 7 bases are shared with TRBD1. The CDR3 totals 16 residues. V shed 2 bases and J 0 bases; nucleotides not matched to a gene: 4. Germline-derived CDR1 and CDR2 are MGHDK and SYGVNS. The CDR3 DNA is TGTGCCAGCAGTGAAGAGGACAGGAGCTCTGGAAACACCATATATTTT. This translates into CASSEEDRSSGNTIYF. The whole variable domain, filled in from reference TRBV25-1 and TRBJ1-3, reads EADIYQTPRYLVIGTGKKITLECSQTMGHDKMYWYQQDPGMELHLIHYSYGVNSTEKGDLSSESTVSRIRTEHFPLTLESARPSHTSQYLCASSEEDRSSGNTIYFGEGSWLTVV.

The rearrangement links TRBV6-1 to TRBJ1-2; a possible D gene is TRBD1 (5 bases). Trimming removed 2 bases at V and 6 bases at J, with 13 bases between. CDR3 size: 14 residues. Looked up from germline, CDR1 is MNHNS and CDR2 is SASEGT. The CDR3 DNA follows: TGTGCCAGCAGTGAAAGGAGGGGATCGGATGGCTACACCTTC. Amino acids: CASSERRGSDGYTF.

This clone showed up just once. The chain has TRBV30 and TRBJ2-2; the D gene is possibly TRBD2 (5 bases). Trimming cost V 8 bases and J 2 bases, with 21 bases left between them. The CDR3 runs 16 residues. Germline V gene data show CDR1 as GTSNPN and CDR2 as SVGIG (reference sequence). As DNA, the CDR3 is TGTGCCCGGAACAACCCGAGGGAGAAAAACACCGGGGAGCTGTTTTTT. It codes for CARNNPREKNTGELFF.

The rearrangement links TRBV2 to TRBJ2-7, with 13 bases matching TRBD2. Trimming removed 5 bases from V and 3 bases from J; junction bases left unmatched: 1. Germline V gene data show CDR1 as SNHLY and CDR2 as FYNNEI. The CDR3 length is 14 residues. The CDR3, as DNA: TGTGCCAGCAGTCGGACTAGCGGGAGCTACGAGCAGTACTTC. Its protein product is CASSRTSGSYEQYF.

The chain recombines TRBV5-1 with TRBJ1-3; perhaps TRBD1 as D (5 bases). In germline, CDR1 is SGHRS, CDR2 YFSETQ. Between the trimmed V and J ends, which lost 0 bases and 2 bases, there was a span of 9 bases. This CDR3 comprises 15 residues. The CDR3 DNA is TGCGCCAGCAGCTTGGCAACGGGGGCTGGAAACACCATATATTTT. As protein: CASSLATGAGNTIYF.

This clone appeared a single time. The chain links TRBV5-1 to TRBJ2-5, with 10 bases lining up with TRBD2. After removal of 0 bases from V and 5 bases from J, the junction contained 4 bases not matched to a gene. Germline-derived CDR1 and CDR2 are SGHRS and YFSETQ. The CDR3 is 15 amino acids. CDR3 in DNA: TGCGCCAGCAGCTTGGTAGCTAGCGGGAGTGAGACCCAGTACTTC. It specifies CASSLVASGSETQYF.

This chain joins TRBV6-1 and TRBJ2-7; 11 bases line up with TRBD2. CDR3 length: 14 amino acids. CDR1 and CDR2 from the germline V gene are MNHNS and SASEGT. V trimming: 7 bases; J trimming: 7 bases; junction bases outside the gene matches: 9. The CDR3 sequence is CASMKDWTSGEQYF. CDR3 DNA sequence: TGTGCCAGCATGAAGGACTGGACTAGCGGGGAGCAGTACTTC.

The chain carries TRBV7-8 and TRBJ2-1; 7 bases fit TRBD2. The CDR3 is made up of 16 amino acids. The ends lost 5 bases at V and 7 bases at J; junction bases unmatched: 14. CDR1 and CDR2 from the germline V gene are SGHVS and FQNEAQ. The CDR3 spells CASSHRLASALNEQFF. The CDR3 coding sequence is TGTGCCAGCAGCCACCGACTAGCATCCGCACTGAATGAGCAGTTCTTC.

This chain joins TRBV5-1 and TRBJ2-2, with D possibly being TRBD1 (5 bases). The V gene lost 1 base and the J gene lost 1 base, with 11 bases spanning the gap. CDR3 size: 16 residues. Germline CDR1 is SGHRS and CDR2 is YFSETQ. CDR3 in amino acids: CASSLLTGMNTGELFF. CDR3 DNA sequence: TGCGCCAGCAGCTTGCTCACAGGAATGAACACCGGGGAGCTGTTTTTT.

The V call is TRBV2, the J call TRBJ1-2, with a tentative D call TRBD1 (5 bases). The CDR3 contains 15 residues. Germline V CDR1 and CDR2: SNHLY, FYNNEI. Trimming shortened V by 4 bases and J by 6 bases, and 18 bases separated the two germline ends. The CDR3 is CASSGETGLRNGYTF. CDR3 sequence (DNA): TGTGCCAGCAGTGGAGAAACAGGCTTGCGGAATGGCTACACCTTC.

The chain combines TRBV29-1 with TRBJ2-3; D is uncertain. This CDR3 has 13 amino acids. Germline lookup yields CDR1 SQVTM and CDR2 ANQGSEA. Deletions cut 3 bases from V and 0 bases from J, with 7 bases between. The DNA for the CDR3 is TGCAGCGTTGACTCCGGTAGCACAGATACGCAGTATTTT. Amino acids: CSVDSGSTDTQYF.

The chain joins TRBV5-1 to TRBJ1-2; D remains unclear. The V end lost 2 bases, the J end lost 2 bases, and 10 bases lay between the germline ends. The CDR3 totals 14 residues. Germline V CDR1 and CDR2: SGHRS, YFSETQ. The CDR3 protein is CASSFETNNYGYTF. The CDR3 region has the DNA TGCGCCAGCAGCTTTGAGACAAACAACTATGGCTACACCTTC.

The V call is TRBV29-1, the J call TRBJ2-7, with a weak D call TRBD2 (6 bases). The V gene's germline CDR1 is SQVTM and CDR2 ANQGSEA. V was shortened by 3 bases and J by 5 bases, with 11 bases between the two germline ends. CDR3 length: 12 amino acids. The CDR3 region is CSVDGSGHEQYF. In DNA form, the CDR3 reads TGCAGCGTTGACGGGAGTGGGCACGAGCAGTACTTC.

V usage is TRBV6-1 and J usage is TRBJ2-1; 8 bases match TRBD2. V lost 7 bases to trimming and J lost 7 bases; unmatched junction nucleotides: 6. Per the germline V gene, CDR1 is MNHNS and CDR2 is SASEGT. This CDR3 region has 13 residues. The CDR3 nucleotides read TGTGCCAGCACCCCTACTAGCGGTAATGAGCAGTTCTTC. Translated: CASTPTSGNEQFF.

The rearrangement joins TRBV9 to TRBJ2-5; D remains ambiguous. Trimming stripped 7 bases from V and 3 bases from J, with 4 bases between. Germline loops: CDR1 SGDLS, CDR2 YYNGEE. The CDR3 length is 10 residues. The CDR3 DNA is TGTGCCAGCGGAGAAGAGACCCAGTACTTC. It is translated as CASGEETQYF.

This clone has more than one count but fewer than ten. This sequence joins TRBV11-3 and TRBJ1-1; D is perhaps TRBD1 (6 bases). V shed 5 bases and J shed 1 base, with 8 bases lying between them. Germline loops: CDR1 SGHNT, CDR2 YENEEA. The CDR3 runs to 13 residues. The DNA for the CDR3 is TGTGCCAGCAGCCAGGACAGGAACACTGAAGCTTTCTTT. Protein: CASSQDRNTEAFF.

The CDR3, as DNA: TGTGCCAGCAGTGAAGGGCAGGGGGTTTTGTACGAGCAGTACTTC. Its translation: CASSEGQGVLYEQYF. V usage is TRBV2 and J usage is TRBJ2-7; 7 bases are a match to TRBD1. With V trimmed by 1 base and J by 4 bases, 7 bases remained unmatched. There are 15 residues in the CDR3. The germline V gene encodes CDR1 SNHLY and CDR2 FYNNEI.